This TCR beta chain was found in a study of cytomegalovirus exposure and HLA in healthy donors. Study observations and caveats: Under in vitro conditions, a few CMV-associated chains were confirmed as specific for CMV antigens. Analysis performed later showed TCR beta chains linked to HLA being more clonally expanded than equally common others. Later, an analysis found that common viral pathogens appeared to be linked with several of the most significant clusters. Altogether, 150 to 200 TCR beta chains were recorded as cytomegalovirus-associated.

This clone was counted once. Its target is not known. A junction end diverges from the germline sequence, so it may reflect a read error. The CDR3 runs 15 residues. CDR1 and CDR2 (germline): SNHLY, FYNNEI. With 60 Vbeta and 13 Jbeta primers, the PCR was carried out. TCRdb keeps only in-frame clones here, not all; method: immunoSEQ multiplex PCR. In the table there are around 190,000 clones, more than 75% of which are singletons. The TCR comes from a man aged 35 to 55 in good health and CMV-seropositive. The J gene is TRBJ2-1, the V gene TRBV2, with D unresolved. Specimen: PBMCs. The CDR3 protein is CAGSDKRSSYNEQFF. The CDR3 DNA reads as TGTGCCGGCAGTGATAAACGTAGCTCCTACAATGAGCAGTTCTTC.